A selection of T cell receptor beta chains follows, all from one sample in a study of blood T cell repertoires in COVID-19. Profiled with immunoSEQ multiplex PCR; TCRdb holds only in-frame clones, not every one. The table has around 100,000 clones, 91% seen once. Input material: peripheral blood. The receptors were gathered from a human donor with active COVID-19. The donor label of this sample is uncertain. CDR3s include the opening cysteine and the closing phenylalanine or tryptophan. The order of the fields is D gene, J gene, V gene, CDR3 protein, CDR3 DNA. D genes are given only for firm matches.

TRBD1,TRBJ2-2,TRBV29-1,CSCRQGNTGELFF,TGCAGCTGTCGACAGGGTAACACCGGGGAGCTGTTTTTT
TRBD1,TRBJ1-2,TRBV6-6,CASSYGLDRDLNGYTF,TGTGCCAGCAGTTACGGTTTAGACAGGGACTTAAATGGCTACACCTTC
TRBD2,TRBJ2-2,TRBV5-1,CASFLGGANTGELFF,TGCGCCAGCTTTCTGGGGGGGGCGAACACCGGGGAGCTGTTTTTT
TRBD1,TRBJ1-2,TRBV3-1/TRBV3-2,CASSQRQGANYGYTF,TGTGCCAGCAGCCAAAGACAGGGTGCGAACTATGGCTACACCTTC
NA,TRBJ2-3,TRBV3-1/TRBV3-2,CASSLGATDTQYF,TGTGCCAGCAGCCTGGGGGCAACAGATACGCAGTATTTT
NA,TRBJ2-7,TRBV6-2/TRBV6-3,CASSDPGRGWNEQYF,TGTGCCAGCAGTGATCCGGGACGGGGGTGGAACGAGCAGTACTTC
TRBD1,TRBJ1-2,TRBV19,CASRPDLSGGFYGYTF,TGTGCCAGTAGACCCGATTTATCAGGGGGCTTCTATGGCTACACCTTC
NA,TRBJ1-2,TRBV18,CASSPDRQGVVGGYTF,TGTGCCAGCTCACCAGACCGTCAGGGTGTCGTGGGTGGCTACACCTTC
TRBD1,TRBJ1-4,TRBV11-2,CASSPTGAREKLFF,TGTGCCAGCAGCCCGACAGGGGCAAGGGAAAAACTGTTTTTT
NA,TRBJ1-4,TRBV25-1,CASRTPTNEKLFF,TGTGCCAGCCGGACACCAACTAATGAAAAACTGTTTTTT
TRBD1,TRBJ2-7,TRBV27,CASSWGQGFLGEQYF,TGTGCCAGCAGTTGGGGACAGGGGTTCCTCGGCGAGCAGTACTTC
TRBD1,TRBJ1-4,TRBV7-6,CASRRQGATNEKLFF,TGTGCCAGCAGACGACAGGGGGCAACTAATGAAAAACTGTTTTTT
NA,TRBJ1-1,TRBV18,CASSGGPSRDTEAFF,TGTGCCAGCTCAGGCGGACCCTCGCGGGACACTGAAGCTTTCTTT
TRBD2,TRBJ2-5,TRBV18,CASRTSSQETQYF,TGTGCCAGTCGGACTAGCAGCCAAGAGACCCAGTACTTC
TRBD1,TRBJ2-7,TRBV29-1,CSVTGSSYEQYF,TGCAGCGTGACAGGGAGCTCCTACGAGCAGTACTTC
NA,TRBJ2-3,TRBV13,CASSLTTENADTQYF,TGTGCCAGCAGCCTTACGACAGAGAACGCAGATACGCAGTATTTT
TRBD2,TRBJ2-3,TRBV7-9,CASSLNGLAVVGGTDTQYF,TGTGCCAGCAGCTTAAACGGTCTAGCGGTGGTTGGGGGCACAGATACGCAGTATTTT